A selection of T cell receptor beta chains follows, all from one sample in a study of blood T cells in healthy people across ages. A single record per CDR3 protein comes from TCRdb applying MiXCR to the 5' RACE reads. The sample carries 700,000 or so distinct CDR3 sequences, approximately 40% recorded once. Sequencing input: blood. These TCRs come from an elderly man in good health. Both conserved end residues are part of each CDR3. Fields, in order: D gene, clone size, J gene, V gene, CDR3 DNA, CDR3 protein. D genes are given only for firm matches. Clone size is given for some rows only: seen once, a few or many times, or a class if the clone is expanded.

>.|few|TRBJ2-7|TRBV20-1
TGCAGTGCTAGAGATCCCAGGGCCCACGAGCAGTACTTC
CSARDPRAHEQYF
>.|.|TRBJ2-7|TRBV7-2
TGTGCCAGCAGCGCCGGGAGAAAAGCCTACGAGCAGTACTTC
CASSAGRKAYEQYF
>.|few|TRBJ2-1|TRBV25-1
TGTGCCAGCAGTGAATTGGGTGGGAGTGGTAATGAGCAGTTCTTC
CASSELGGSGNEQFF
>.|once|TRBJ1-2|TRBV20-1
TGCAGTGCTAGAGATCTAGGGTCCCATGGCTACACCTTC
CSARDLGSHGYTF
>.|.|TRBJ2-3|TRBV21-1
TGTGCCAGCAGCTCGCTATACATTTCCGGTAGCGGGACGAAGAGCACAGATACGCAGTATTTT
CASSSLYISGSGTKSTDTQYF
>TRBD2|few|TRBJ2-1|TRBV7-6
TGTGCCAGCAGCTCCTGGACTAGCGGGCTCTCCTACAATGAGCAGTTCTTC
CASSSWTSGLSYNEQFF
>.|.|TRBJ2-3|TRBV12-3/TRBV12-4
TGTGCCAGCAGTCCCCCTTATGGGTCAAGCACAGATACGCAGTATTTT
CASSPPYGSSTDTQYF
>TRBD1|.|TRBJ1-6|TRBV7-2
TGTGCCAGCAGCCAGCTGGGACAGGGAAGGTCACCCCTCCACTTT
CASSQLGQGRSPLHF
>.|few|TRBJ2-6|TRBV4-3
TGCGCCAGCAGCCAAACCCGCGGAGGGCAGAAATCTGGGGCCAACGTCCTGACTTTC
CASSQTRGGQKSGANVLTF
>.|.|TRBJ1-1|TRBV28
TGTGCCAGCAGTTTGAATTTTGGTGGGGGGGCGAACACTGAAGCTTTCTTT
CASSLNFGGGANTEAFF
>.|.|TRBJ1-2|TRBV4-3
TGCGCCAGCAGCCAAGATCTGGGCAGTGGGGGATATGGCTACACCTTC
CASSQDLGSGGYGYTF
>TRBD1|few|TRBJ1-2|TRBV29-1
TGCAGCGTTGGGGACAGCCGAAACTATGGCTACACCTTC
CSVGDSRNYGYTF
>TRBD1|few|TRBJ2-5|TRBV11-2
TGTGCCAGCAGCTTATACGAGGACCGGGACAGGAAAGAGACCCAGTACTTC
CASSLYEDRDRKETQYF
>.|.|TRBJ1-3|TRBV20-1
TGCAGTGCCGAGAGACAAGGGGGAAACACCATATATTTT
CSAERQGGNTIYF
>.|few|TRBJ2-5|TRBV18
TGTGCCAGCTCACCACTTAGTAGTCTCAGTGAGCAGTACTTC
CASSPLSSLSEQYF
>.|.|TRBJ1-2|TRBV27
TGTGCCAGCAGCGATTATCCCGACCGAACGGGTGGCTACACCTTC
CASSDYPDRTGGYTF
>.|few|TRBJ2-5|TRBV29-1
TGCAGCGTTACCGGGCCATCGGAGACCCAGTACTTC
CSVTGPSETQYF
>.|few|TRBJ1-6|TRBV14
TGTGCCAGCAGCCAAGGGACGGTTGGAAATTCACCCCTCCACTTT
CASSQGTVGNSPLHF
>.|.|TRBJ2-6|TRBV7-9
TGTGCCAGCAGCTGGGCGGGCTCTGGGGCCAACGTCCTGACTTTC
CASSWAGSGANVLTF
>.|few|TRBJ2-3|TRBV29-1
TGCAGCGTGGCACACAACGGGGCAGATACGCAGTATTTT
CSVAHNGADTQYF
>.|.|TRBJ1-2|TRBV10-3
TGTGCCACCAGTGGAGGGGTCGGAAACTATGGCTACACCTTC
CATSGGVGNYGYTF
>.|.|TRBJ2-5|TRBV7-9
TGTGCCAGCAGCTTACGACAGTCGTCGGAGACCCAGTACTTC
CASSLRQSSETQYF
>TRBD2|once|TRBJ2-5|TRBV29-1
TGCAGCGTTGATTCTAGCGGGGATGAGCAGTACTTC
CSVDSSGDEQYF
>TRBD1|.|TRBJ2-5|TRBV9
TGTGCCAGCAGCGAAAATCACAGGGGGGAGACCCAGTACTTC
CASSENHRGETQYF
>TRBD1|many|TRBJ1-2|TRBV20-1
TGCAGTGCTACACTGGGACAGGCTTATGGCTACACCTTC
CSATLGQAYGYTF
>.|.|TRBJ1-6|TRBV9
TGTGCCAGCAGCGGTCCTGGGGGCGCCAATTCACCCCTCCACTTT
CASSGPGGANSPLHF
>TRBD1|.|TRBJ2-5|TRBV18
TGTGCCAGCTCACCCCGGACAGGGAGGACGGAGACCCAGTACTTC
CASSPRTGRTETQYF
>.|many|TRBJ2-5|TRBV4-3
TGCGCCAGCAGCCCCTCAATGGAAGAGACCCAGTACTTC
CASSPSMEETQYF
>.|.|TRBJ2-1|TRBV5-1
TGCGCCAGCAGCTTGGCCCTGCGAGGTCTGAACAATGAGCAGTTCTTC
CASSLALRGLNNEQFF
>TRBD1|.|TRBJ2-7|TRBV10-3
TGTGCCATCAGTGTCTCGACAGGGGAAAGGTACGAGCAGTACTTC
CAISVSTGERYEQYF
>TRBD2|many|TRBJ2-3|TRBV28
TGTGCCAGCAGTGTTCTAGCGGGCACAGATACGCAGTATTTT
CASSVLAGTDTQYF
>TRBD2|few|TRBJ2-7|TRBV15
TGTGCCACCAGCAGAGATCGATGGGGCGGGAGTGGAGCCTACGAGCAGTACTTC
CATSRDRWGGSGAYEQYF
>.|.|TRBJ1-2|TRBV7-8
TGTGCCAGCAGCTTTCAGGGGCCGACCTATGGCTACACCTTC
CASSFQGPTYGYTF
>.|.|TRBJ2-1|TRBV20-1
TGCAGTGCTACCTCCAGCCGCGACAATGAGCAGTTCTTC
CSATSSRDNEQFF
>.|few|TRBJ2-3|TRBV7-2
TGTGCCAGCAGCTTAATCCCGCGGGATACGCAGTATTTT
CASSLIPRDTQYF
>.|few|TRBJ2-5|TRBV11-2
TGTGCCAGCAGCCCTCGGGGGATGTGGGAGACCCAGTACTTC
CASSPRGMWETQYF
>TRBD1|.|TRBJ2-1|TRBV7-3
TGTGCCAGCAGCTTAACGACAGGGGGCACGATTCATGAGCAGTTCTTC
CASSLTTGGTIHEQFF
>.|few|TRBJ1-5|TRBV7-8
TGTGCCAGCAGCTCCTGGGGGCAGGGTGAAGGCCAGCCCCAGCATTTT
CASSSWGQGEGQPQHF
>TRBD2|few|TRBJ2-7|TRBV20-1
TGCAGTGCTACTGGACTAGCGGACTCCTACAATGAGCAGTACTTC
CSATGLADSYNEQYF